The 25 T cell receptor beta chains in this list originate from one sample, sequenced in a study of blood T cell repertoires in COVID-19. Sequencing was performed with immunoSEQ multiplex PCR; in TCRdb, only in-frame clones are kept and a portion is missing. The profile shows 50,000 to 75,000 clones, 90% to 95% of them singletons. The material sequenced was peripheral blood. The receptors stem from a human donor in a cohort sampled during active COVID-19.

Turning to this clone: At the DNA level, this CDR3 is encoded by other sequences in the same sample as well. The chain uses TRBV3-1 (or the pseudogene TRBV3-2) and TRBJ2-3; no clear D gene. The CDR3 is 11 residues long. Trimming cost V 8 bases and J 4 bases, with 7 bases left between them. The germline gives CDR1 LGHDT, CDR2 YNNKEL (reference sequence). The CDR3 region has the DNA TGTGCCAGCCGCGGCGCAGATACGCAGTATTTT. It codes for CASRGADTQYF.

The V gene is TRBV19, the J gene TRBJ1-2; D not certain. This CDR3 contains 13 residues. Trimming pared 0 bases from V and 3 bases from J, leaving 5 bases between. Germline assignment: CDR1 LNHDA and CDR2 SQIVND (reference sequence). CDR3 nucleotide sequence: TGTGCCAGTAGTATAGACACAGACTATGGCTACACCTTC. Translating it yields CASSIDTDYGYTF.

The chain joins TRBV7-2 to TRBJ1-2, with a tentative D call TRBD1 (6 bases). This CDR3 is 15 amino acids long. Trimming shortened V by 0 bases and J by 4 bases, and 12 bases separated the two germline ends. The germline gives CDR1 SGHTA, CDR2 FQGNSA. The CDR3 region is CASSLAVGRGYGYTF. The CDR3 DNA reads TGTGCCAGCAGCTTAGCAGTCGGCAGGGGCTATGGCTACACCTTC.

The rearrangement uses TRBV7-2 and TRBJ1-2, with D maybe TRBD1 (5 bases). CDR3 length: 15 amino acids. V lost 3 bases and J lost 2, with 13 bases in between. From germline, CDR1 is SGHTA and CDR2 FQGNSA. CDR3 protein: CASSFLVAGNYGYTF. Here the CDR3 DNA reads TGTGCCAGCAGCTTTTTAGTTGCAGGGAACTATGGCTACACCTTC.

The gene calls are TRBV6-6 and TRBJ1-1; TRBD1 might be the D (6 bases). The germline V and J ends were trimmed by 5 bases and 1 base, with 14 bases remaining between them. CDR1 is MNHNY, CDR2 SVGAGI, per germline (reference sequence). This CDR3 region has 15 residues. This CDR3 reads CASSDRQVGNTEAFF. The DNA of the CDR3 is TGTGCCAGCAGTGACAGACAGGTGGGGAACACTGAAGCTTTCTTT.

The chain employs TRBV27 and TRBJ2-1; D may be TRBD2 (5 bases). The CDR3 sequence is 14 residues long. Trimming took 3 bases from V and 2 from J, leaving 8 bases between them. CDR1 MNHEY and CDR2 SMNVEV come from the germline V gene (reference sequence). CDR3 nucleotides: TGTGCCAGCAGTTTTTACGGGGCCTACAATGAGCAGTTCTTC. Translating it yields CASSFYGAYNEQFF.

The chain employs TRBV19 and TRBJ2-3; perhaps TRBD1 as D (6 bases). Trimming removed 3 bases from V and 0 bases from J, with 13 bases in between. This CDR3 region has 16 residues. Germline assignment: CDR1 LNHDA and CDR2 SQIVND (reference sequence). The CDR3: CASSIRVDRSTDTQYF. The DNA of the CDR3 is TGTGCCAGTAGTATTAGGGTGGACAGAAGCACAGATACGCAGTATTTT.

This clone appeared a single time. V is TRBV28 and J is TRBJ2-1, with 12 nucleotides matching TRBD2. The CDR3 runs to 13 residues. CDR1 and CDR2 from the germline V gene are MDHEN and SYDVKM. With 6 bases clipped from V and 13 bases from J, the junction kept 7 bases outside the gene matches. CDR3 DNA: TGTGCCAGCAGGGAGACTAGCGGGAGTTTTCAGTTCTTC. It is translated as CASRETSGSFQFF.

The rearrangement links TRBV6-5 to TRBJ1-6; 10 bases map to TRBD1. Germline CDR1 is MNHEY and CDR2 is SVGAGI. The CDR3 has 14 residues. Trimming at V came to 5 bases and at J to 10 bases, leaving 5 bases not matched to a gene. The CDR3 loop reads CASSPGQGGSPLHF. CDR3 nucleotide sequence: TGTGCCAGCAGTCCCGGACAGGGGGGCTCACCCCTCCACTTT.

V usage is TRBV6-1 and J usage is TRBJ1-3; D perhaps matches TRBD1 (5 bases). Trimming stripped 2 bases from V and 4 bases from J, with 18 bases between. CDR3 length: 17 amino acids. The germline V gene has CDR1 MNHNS and CDR2 SASEGT. This CDR3 is CASSEPIFGGTGNTIYF. The CDR3 DNA is TGTGCCAGCAGTGAACCCATCTTCGGAGGGACCGGAAACACCATATATTTT.

This clone is categorized as medium-sized. V gene TRBV5-5 combines with J gene TRBJ2-7; 11 bases align to TRBD2. The CDR3 sequence is 15 residues long. Germline V gives CDR1 SGHKS, CDR2 YYEKEE (reference sequence). The trim removed 2 bases at V and 3 bases at J, leaving 4 bases unmatched. The CDR3 region has the DNA TGTGCCAGCAGCTTCTCACTAGCGGGAGACTACGAGCAGTACTTC. It encodes CASSFSLAGDYEQYF.

The genes are TRBV7-2 and TRBJ1-3; D is uncertain. Germline CDR1 and CDR2: SGHTA and FQGNSA. This CDR3 is 17 amino acids long. The germline V and J ends were trimmed by 5 bases and 0 bases, with 17 bases remaining between them. The CDR3 region is CASSQVGTDPSGNTIYF. The CDR3 DNA reads as TGTGCCAGCAGCCAAGTAGGCACAGACCCCTCTGGAAACACCATATATTTT.

V gene TRBV6-5 combines with J gene TRBJ2-5; TRBD2 matches 7 bases. Germline loops: CDR1 MNHEY, CDR2 SVGAGI. The V segment lost 5 bases and the J segment 5 bases; nucleotides outside the gene matches: 8. CDR3 length: 14 residues. The CDR3 region has the DNA TGTGCCAGCAGTCATACTAGCGAGGGGGAGACCCAGTACTTC. It specifies CASSHTSEGETQYF.

This sequence joins TRBV4-1 and TRBJ2-3, with 8 bases matching TRBD1. The germline V gene has CDR1 MGHRA and CDR2 YSYEKL. The CDR3 contains 15 residues. The J segment lost 2 bases and the V segment lost 2 bases, leaving 3 bases of the junction unmatched. In DNA form, the CDR3 reads TGCGCCAGCAGCCAACCGGACAGGGACACAGATACGCAGTATTTT. Its protein is CASSQPDRDTDTQYF.

V gene TRBV7-3 combines with J gene TRBJ2-2; TRBD2 aligns across 10 bases. V shed 5 bases, J shed 5 bases, and the junction held 8 bases outside the gene matches. Germline CDR1 reads SGHTA; CDR2 reads FQGTGA. The CDR3 consists of 16 residues. This CDR3 is CASSLLAGVRTGELFF. The DNA for the CDR3 is TGTGCCAGCAGCCTCCTAGCGGGAGTTCGGACCGGGGAGCTGTTTTTT.

The chain has TRBV5-1 and TRBJ2-2, with D possibly matching TRBD1 (6 bases). The CDR3 sequence is 14 residues long. The V end was cut by 0 bases, the J end by 5 bases, with 8 bases between. Germline CDR1 SGHRS, CDR2 YFSETQ. The CDR3 region is CASSLGQATGELFF. The DNA of the CDR3 is TGCGCCAGCAGCTTGGGACAGGCTACCGGGGAGCTGTTTTTT.

V is TRBV2 and J is TRBJ2-1; D gene uncertain. V lost 1 base to trimming and J lost 2 bases, with 6 bases between them. The CDR3 is 14 amino acids. The germline V gene encodes CDR1 SNHLY and CDR2 FYNNEI. CDR3 residues: CASSEDPAYNEQFF. CDR3 in DNA: TGTGCCAGCAGTGAAGACCCAGCCTACAATGAGCAGTTCTTC.

CDR3 region: CASSHPTSGGRQYF. DNA for the CDR3: TGTGCCAGCAGCCACCCGACTAGCGGGGGGCGACAGTACTTC. The chain has TRBV7-2 and TRBJ2-7, with TRBD2 matching 13 bases. The CDR3 sequence is 14 residues long. Germline CDR1 reads SGHTA; CDR2 reads FQGNSA. J gave up 10 bases and V 5 bases, and 8 bases lay outside the gene matches.

The chain links TRBV9 to TRBJ2-5; D is possibly TRBD2 (6 bases). The V end was cut by 0 bases, the J end by 5 bases, with 14 bases between. Germline loops: CDR1 SGDLS, CDR2 YYNGEE. The CDR3 contains 15 residues. This CDR3 reads CASSVGVGGAETQYF. DNA for the CDR3: TGTGCCAGCAGCGTAGGGGTAGGAGGGGCGGAGACCCAGTACTTC.

The CDR3 protein is CASSLSRGAASGYTF. CDR3 sequence (DNA): TGTGCCAGCAGTTTATCCCGCGGAGCCGCGAGCGGCTACACCTTC. This chain connects TRBV27 to TRBJ1-2; D is uncertain. Germline loops: CDR1 MNHEY, CDR2 SMNVEV (reference sequence). The length of the CDR3 is 15 residues. V gave up 0 bases and J gave up 8 bases, with 16 bases separating them.

The genes are TRBV18 and TRBJ2-1; 10 nucleotides align to TRBD2. Germline V gives CDR1 KGHSH, CDR2 LQKENI. J lost 7 bases, V lost 2 bases, and 5 bases had no gene match. This CDR3 has 15 amino acids. Written as DNA, the CDR3 is TGTGCCAGCTCACCAGGGACTAGCGACAGGAATGAGCAGTTCTTC. Translated, it gives CASSPGTSDRNEQFF.

V is TRBV12-3 or TRBV12-4 and J is TRBJ2-1; 7 positions match TRBD1. With V trimmed by 3 bases and J by 9 bases, 5 bases remained unmatched. The CDR3 covers 13 residues. The DNA for the CDR3 is TGTGCCAGCAGTTTTGGGGACAGAAGTGAGCAGTTCTTC. It yields the protein CASSFGDRSEQFF.

This rearrangement joins TRBV19 to TRBJ1-5; the D gene is possibly TRBD1 (5 bases). Germline CDR1 and CDR2: LNHDA and SQIVND (reference sequence). This CDR3 has 14 amino acids. V lost 7 bases to trimming and J lost 3 bases, with 13 bases between them. In DNA form, the CDR3 reads TGTGCCAGTATAGGGGCAGGGTACAATCAGCCCCAGCATTTT. Translating it yields CASIGAGYNQPQHF.

The chain is built from TRBV5-1 and TRBJ2-5, with 7 bases fitting TRBD2. V was clipped by 5 bases and J by 3 bases; unmatched bases: 13. The CDR3 totals 16 residues. Germline CDR1 SGHRS, CDR2 YFSETQ. The CDR3 here is CASSSTGLSGKETQYF. The CDR3 bases are TGCGCCAGCAGTTCCACGGGACTGAGCGGGAAAGAGACCCAGTACTTC.

The chain carries TRBV7-9 and TRBJ1-2; 10 bases are shared with TRBD1. J was trimmed by 5 bases and V by 3 bases; bases with no gene match: 3. Germline CDR1 is SEHNR and CDR2 is FQNEAQ (reference sequence). This CDR3 is 14 amino acids long. DNA for the CDR3: TGTGCCAGCAGCTTCGGGACAGGGGATTATGGCTACACCTTC. It encodes CASSFGTGDYGYTF.